Sequencing of this T cell receptor beta chain was carried out in a study of T-cell reconstitution after alpha-beta-depleted transplantation in children listed by TCRdb under 2016. Some background on the complete study: T-cell immune reconstitution after TCRalphabeta/CD19-depleted allogeneic hematopoietic cell transplantation in children was quantitatively tracked in the study by means of TCR repertoire profiling.

Concerning this clonotype: Its antigen has not been determined. One base away there is no much larger clone; base qualities are not given.

The receptor library was made with PCR. Sequenced on an Illumina HiSeq 2500. TCR library preparation used molecular barcoding, with unique molecular identifiers applied to normalize quantification of the TCRbeta repertoire. TCRdb applied fastp at Q25 and MiXCR to the public reads, then kept only in-frame beta chains. Every CDR3 protein is listed once, alongside the most common genes and DNA of its rows. For this sample there are roughly 610,000 distinct CDR3 sequences; roughly 10% appear just once. Of the sample, less than 5% falls within the top ten clones. The trim is 3 bases for V and 1 base for J, with a gap of 10 bases between the germline ends. CDR1 ENHRY and CDR2 SYGVKD are derived from the germline V gene. Spanning cysteine to phenylalanine, the CDR3 consists of 15 amino acids. The read is trimmed to its CDR3 DNA, 45 bases read in frame from base 1.

Here the sequenced sample was PBMCs from the stem cell graft donor, taken from the stem cell graft. Recombination connected TRBV10-3 to TRBJ2-1, with TRBD1 perhaps the D gene, on 5 matching bases. The source of this sequence is a human donor who donated a stem cell graft to a child with acute myeloid leukemia. The nucleotide sequence reads TGTGCCATCAGTGAAAGGGGCCCATCCTACAATGAGCAGTTCTTC. Its amino acids are CAISERGPSYNEQFF.